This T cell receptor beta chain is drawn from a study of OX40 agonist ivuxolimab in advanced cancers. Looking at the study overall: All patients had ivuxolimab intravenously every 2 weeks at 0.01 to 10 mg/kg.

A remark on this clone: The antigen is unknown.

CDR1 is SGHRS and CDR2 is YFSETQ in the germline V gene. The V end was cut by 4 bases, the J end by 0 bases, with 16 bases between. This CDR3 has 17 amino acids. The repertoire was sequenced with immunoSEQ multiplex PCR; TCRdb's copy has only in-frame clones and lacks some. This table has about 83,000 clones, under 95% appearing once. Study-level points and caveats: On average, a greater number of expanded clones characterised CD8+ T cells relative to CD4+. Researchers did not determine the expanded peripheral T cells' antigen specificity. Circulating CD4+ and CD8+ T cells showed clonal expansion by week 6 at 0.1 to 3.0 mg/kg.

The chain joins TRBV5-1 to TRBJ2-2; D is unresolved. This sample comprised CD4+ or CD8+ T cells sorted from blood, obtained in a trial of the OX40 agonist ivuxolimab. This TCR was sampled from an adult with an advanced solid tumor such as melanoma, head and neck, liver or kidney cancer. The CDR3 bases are TGCGCCAGCAGCCTACAGCCGGCACAGTCGAACACCGGGGAGCTGTTTTTT. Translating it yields CASSLQPAQSNTGELFF. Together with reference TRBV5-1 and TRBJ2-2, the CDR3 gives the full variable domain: KAGVTQTPRYLIKTRGQQVTLSCSPISGHRSVSWYQQTPGQGLQFLFEYFSETQRNKGNFPGRFSGRQFSNSRSEMNVSTLELGDSALYLCASSLQPAQSNTGELFFGEGSRLTVL.